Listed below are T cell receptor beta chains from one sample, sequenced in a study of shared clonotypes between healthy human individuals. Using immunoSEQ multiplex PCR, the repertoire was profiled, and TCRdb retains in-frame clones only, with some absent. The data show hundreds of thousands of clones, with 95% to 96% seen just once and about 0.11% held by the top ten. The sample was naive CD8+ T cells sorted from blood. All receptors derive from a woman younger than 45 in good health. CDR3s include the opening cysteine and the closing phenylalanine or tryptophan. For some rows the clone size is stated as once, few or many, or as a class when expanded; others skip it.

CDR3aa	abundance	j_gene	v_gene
CASSPSRDRAYEQYF	.	TRBJ2-7	TRBV4-1
CASSPGTSGLGEQYF	.	TRBJ2-7	TRBV27
CASMGGNTEAFF	.	TRBJ1-1	TRBV10-2
CASSPDRYEQYF	.	TRBJ2-7	TRBV2
CATSADGLAGEADTQYF	.	TRBJ2-3	TRBV15
CASSYGLGEQYF	.	TRBJ2-7	TRBV5-6
CASSYTTGAEQYF	.	TRBJ2-7	TRBV6-6
CASSDQGLADGYTF	.	TRBJ1-2	TRBV5-4
CASSILTGEGAQYF	.	TRBJ2-5	TRBV7-8
CASSLYRLSNQPQHF	.	TRBJ1-5	TRBV28
CASSLRTNRGYNEQFF	.	TRBJ2-1	TRBV7-9
CASSDRGTNEKLFF	.	TRBJ1-4	TRBV10-2
CASSWDLSGTDTQYF	.	TRBJ2-3	TRBV27
CASSENWGIGETQYF	.	TRBJ2-5	TRBV6-1
CASGGGTESYEQYF	.	TRBJ2-7	TRBV5-3
CASSRGTSGSGEQFF	.	TRBJ2-1	TRBV27
CASRDLDLRDFVYEQYF	.	TRBJ2-7	TRBV6-9
CASSLEGEETQYF	.	TRBJ2-5	TRBV11-2
CASSQDRLGVNTEAFF	once	TRBJ1-1	TRBV4-1
CASSSNGELFF	.	TRBJ2-2	TRBV5-6
CASSLGSRLNTEAFF	.	TRBJ1-1	TRBV7-8
CASSYLPAGGDGYTF	.	TRBJ1-2	TRBV6-7
CASSFKGGSPYEQYF	.	TRBJ2-7	TRBV27
CASSFAGSSYEQYF	.	.	TRBV14
CASRLALGNTEAFF	.	TRBJ1-1	TRBV28
CASSLRGRWGNQPQHF	.	TRBJ1-5	TRBV27
CASSQGRGSAEAFF	.	TRBJ1-1	TRBV4-1
CASSGGPPLRTEAFF	.	TRBJ1-1	TRBV9
CASSEVSGRVGEQFF	.	TRBJ2-1	TRBV2
CASSSPLNSKNIQYF	.	TRBJ2-4	TRBV28
CASSGHGDYEQYF	.	TRBJ2-7	TRBV2
CASRATSTDTQYF	.	TRBJ2-3	TRBV2
CASSPGTGELNEQFF	.	TRBJ2-1	TRBV11-3
CASSPRSWSSGEETQYF	.	TRBJ2-5	TRBV11-2
CASSWLAGANTGELFF	.	TRBJ2-2	TRBV5-8
CASSLLGTGIGYTF	.	TRBJ1-2	TRBV28
CASSLRLAGEADTQYF	.	TRBJ2-3	TRBV11-1
CASSHDYREPTQPQHF	once	TRBJ1-5	TRBV4-1
CASSASRGSISTDTQYF	once	TRBJ2-3	TRBV9
CASSLGGDTQYF	.	TRBJ2-3	TRBV11-3
CASADNSPLHF	.	TRBJ1-6	TRBV28
CASSIVLGPPYEQYF	.	TRBJ2-7	TRBV19
CASSDPGLPLAGEETQYF	.	TRBJ2-5	TRBV2
CASRGTGTYEQYF	.	TRBJ2-7	TRBV5-1
CASLPGGSFNQPQHF	.	TRBJ1-5	TRBV19
CASSLSSGRAYYNEQFF	.	TRBJ2-1	TRBV27
CASSVLAGISAGELFF	.	TRBJ2-2	TRBV6-1
CASRIRTSGLNNEQFF	.	TRBJ2-1	TRBV13
CASSYSNLYEQYF	.	TRBJ2-7	TRBV6-5